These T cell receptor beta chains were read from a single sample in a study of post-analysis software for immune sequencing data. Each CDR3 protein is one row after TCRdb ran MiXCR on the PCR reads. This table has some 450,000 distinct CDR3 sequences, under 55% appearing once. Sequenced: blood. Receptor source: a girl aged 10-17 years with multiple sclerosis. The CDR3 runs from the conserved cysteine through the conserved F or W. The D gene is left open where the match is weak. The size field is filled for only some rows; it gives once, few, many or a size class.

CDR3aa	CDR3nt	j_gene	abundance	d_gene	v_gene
CASSLVTGTQETQYF	TGTGCCAGCAGCTTGGTTACAGGGACCCAAGAGACCCAGTACTTC	TRBJ2-5	few	-	TRBV5-6
CASSSGTSGYNNEQFF	TGTGCCAGCAGCTCCGGGACTAGCGGCTACAACAATGAGCAGTTCTTC	TRBJ2-1	-	TRBD2	TRBV5-4
CASSAIEETQYF	TGTGCCAGCAGTGCGATCGAGGAGACCCAGTACTTC	TRBJ2-5	once	-	TRBV12-3/TRBV12-4
CAMGDRPYEQYF	TGTGCCATGGGGGACAGACCCTACGAGCAGTACTTC	TRBJ2-7	many	TRBD1	TRBV6-6
CASRWASGRNEQFF	TGTGCCAGCAGGTGGGCTAGCGGGAGGAATGAGCAGTTCTTC	TRBJ2-1	-	TRBD2	TRBV28
CSARGTNSYEQYF	TGCAGTGCTAGAGGGACTAACTCCTACGAGCAGTACTTC	TRBJ2-7	-	-	TRBV20-1
CASSKGLAPIIDEQFF	TGCGCCAGCAGCAAAGGACTAGCGCCTATCATCGATGAGCAGTTCTTC	TRBJ2-1	-	TRBD2	TRBV5-1
CASSPRGQGLYGYTF	TGTGCCAGCAGCCCCCGGGGACAGGGGCTCTATGGCTACACCTTC	TRBJ1-2	-	TRBD1	TRBV9
CSVRGPYNSPLHF	TGCAGTGTCCGAGGACCCTATAATTCACCCCTCCACTTT	TRBJ1-6	-	-	TRBV20-1
CSAARPGHSSIEAFF	TGCAGTGCTGCACGACCGGGACACTCATCTATTGAAGCTTTCTTT	TRBJ1-1	-	-	TRBV20-1
CASRGLADLSTYNEQFF	TGTGCCAGCAGGGGACTAGCGGATTTGTCCACCTACAATGAGCAGTTCTTC	TRBJ2-1	-	TRBD2	TRBV2
CASSLERLAGHYNEQFF	TGCGCCAGCAGCTTGGAACGACTAGCGGGACATTACAATGAGCAGTTCTTC	TRBJ2-1	-	TRBD2	TRBV5-1
CASSLGLAGGFEQYF	TGTGCCAGCAGCTTGGGACTAGCGGGAGGTTTCGAGCAGTACTTC	TRBJ2-7	few	TRBD2	TRBV5-5
CASSQVDRDEETQYF	TGCGCCAGCAGCCAAGTAGACAGGGATGAAGAGACCCAGTACTTC	TRBJ2-5	few	TRBD1	TRBV4-1
CASSRRGGNEKLFF	TGTGCCAGCAGTCGCCGGGGGGGAAATGAAAAACTGTTTTTT	TRBJ1-4	-	-	TRBV5-6
CSVDVGTGSGANVLTF	TGCAGCGTGGATGTGGGGACGGGTTCAGGGGCCAACGTCCTGACTTTC	TRBJ2-6	-	-	TRBV29-1
CASSLLHEQFF	TGTGCCAGCAGTTTACTGCATGAGCAGTTCTTC	TRBJ2-1	-	-	TRBV28
CASSQEWTSRYEQFF	TGTGCCAGCAGCCAAGAATGGACTAGCCGCTATGAGCAGTTCTTC	TRBJ2-1	few	TRBD2	TRBV3-1
CSTASGSLYEQYF	TGCAGCACCGCTAGCGGGAGTCTTTACGAGCAGTACTTC	TRBJ2-7	-	TRBD2	TRBV20-1
CAGSSTGLAGGASEQYF	TGTGCCGGCAGCTCGACGGGACTAGCGGGAGGGGCCTCCGAGCAGTACTTC	TRBJ2-7	-	TRBD2	TRBV7-3
CASSPYLEPGTSSYEQYF	TGCGCCAGCAGCCCCTACCTAGAGCCGGGGACAAGCTCCTACGAGCAGTACTTC	TRBJ2-7	once	-	TRBV4-3
CASSNDRFATNEKLFF	TGTGCCAGCAGTAACGACAGGTTTGCAACTAATGAAAAACTGTTTTTT	TRBJ1-4	-	-	TRBV6-1
CASSELAGGGETQYF	TGTGCCAGCAGTGAACTAGCGGGAGGCGGGGAGACCCAGTACTTC	TRBJ2-5	-	TRBD2	TRBV6-1
CASSLGTGRDEKLFF	TGTGCCAGCAGCTTGGGGACAGGGCGGGATGAAAAACTGTTTTTT	TRBJ1-4	-	TRBD1	TRBV7-2
CSARGGLLGRERTEQFF	TGTAGTGCTAGAGGGGGCCTGCTGGGGCGGGAGCGGACTGAGCAGTTCTTC	TRBJ2-1	-	-	TRBV20-1
CASSYAGAGQDTQYF	TGTGCCAGCAGTTATGCAGGGGCGGGTCAAGATACGCAGTATTTT	TRBJ2-3	-	-	TRBV6-6
CASSREGLAQYEQYF	TGTGCCAGCAGCCGAGAGGGACTAGCGCAATACGAGCAGTACTTC	TRBJ2-7	-	TRBD2	TRBV9
CSAGPGETGSYEQYF	TGCAGCGCCGGACCAGGGGAAACGGGCTCCTACGAGCAGTACTTC	TRBJ2-7	-	-	TRBV29-1
CASSSGAGSNQPQHF	TGTGCCAGCAGCTCCGGGGCGGGGAGCAATCAGCCCCAGCATTTT	TRBJ1-5	-	-	TRBV7-2
CASSLGSGSLQETQYF	TGCGCCAGCAGCTTGGGTAGTGGGAGTCTCCAAGAGACCCAGTACTTC	TRBJ2-5	-	-	TRBV5-1
CSVGPTDTQYF	TGCAGCGTTGGACCCACAGATACGCAGTATTTT	TRBJ2-3	-	-	TRBV29-1
CASSLGPTNNGQFF	TGCGCCAGCAGCTTGGGCCCCACCAACAATGGGCAGTTCTTC	TRBJ2-1	-	-	TRBV5-1
CASSFQGADEKLFF	TGTGCCAGCAGCTTTCAGGGGGCGGATGAAAAACTGTTTTTT	TRBJ1-4	-	TRBD1	TRBV5-4
CAISEGIGAHKSYGYTF	TGTGCCATCAGTGAAGGCATCGGGGCCCACAAGAGCTATGGCTACACCTTC	TRBJ1-2	few	-	TRBV10-3
CATSSGSSRGNEQFF	TGTGCCACAAGTAGCGGGAGTTCCCGGGGCAATGAGCAGTTCTTC	TRBJ2-1	-	TRBD2	TRBV6-6
CSAGQQGTYGYTF	TGCAGTGCAGGGCAACAGGGAACCTATGGCTACACCTTC	TRBJ1-2	-	-	TRBV20-1
CASSLVGLADVAKNIQYF	TGTGCCAGCAGCTTAGTTGGACTAGCGGATGTAGCCAAAAACATTCAGTACTTC	TRBJ2-4	-	TRBD2	TRBV7-9